The sequence of this TCR beta chain was determined in a study of T cells in Graves' hyperthyroidism and ophthalmopathy. Study-wide results and caveats: Ophthalmopathy, which appeared later, was predicted by the model a median about 6.8 months before onset.

This clonotype has at least ten counts. The antigen remains unidentified. The CDR3 has 12 residues. CDR1 is SGHAT and CDR2 is FQNNGV in the germline V gene. Trimming cost V 5 bases and J 8 bases, with 10 bases left between them. Criteria for exclusion of patients were uncontrolled infection, other autoimmune disease, pregnancy or lactation. Orbital computed tomography and thyroid ultrasound, together with serum TRAb and thyroxine and clinical symptoms, were used for diagnoses. The blood sample was taken at first hyperthyroidism diagnosis, before any ophthalmopathy symptoms. Amplified regions were TCR beta CDR3 sequences from RNA transcripts. In the first-round RT-PCR of the TCR CDR3, the HTBI primer set was used. One entry per CDR3 protein, called by TCRdb with MiXCR from the multiplex PCR reads. The sample includes under 350,000 distinct CDR3 sequences, about 14% seen only once; the top ten take 7.8%.

Sequencing used blood. The chain has TRBV11-2 and TRBJ2-1; no firm D call. The receptor was isolated from a woman younger than 45 with Graves' hyperthyroidism that later progressed to Graves' ophthalmopathy. Here the CDR3 reads CASSRFPDEQFF. The CDR3 DNA is TGTGCCAGCAGCCGCTTCCCCGATGAGCAGTTCTTC. The entire variable domain, with the rest obtained from reference TRBV11-2 and TRBJ2-1, is as follows: EAGVAQSPRYKIIEKRQSVAFWCNPISGHATLYWYQQILGQGPKLLIQFQNNGVVDDSQLPKDRFSAERLKGVDSTLKIQPAKLEDSAVYLCASSRFPDEQFFGPGTRLTVL.